The sequence of this T cell receptor beta chain was determined in a study of OX40 agonist ivuxolimab in advanced cancers. On the study more broadly: Ivuxolimab, an agonist antibody against OX40 (CD134), was given to patients. Partial responses were observed in three patients, of whom one had hepatocellular carcinoma and two had cutaneous melanoma. Broader study findings: Averaged across samples, CD8+ T cells carried more expanded clones than CD4+ did.

On this clone itself: Antigen: not known.

It was autoimmune disease history or systemic immunosuppression that excluded patients. Measured with immunoSEQ multiplex PCR; TCRdb has only the in-frame clones, and not every one. The sample lists about 70,000 clones; 85% to 90% were seen once. The material was CD4+ or CD8+ T cells sorted from blood, obtained in a trial of the OX40 agonist ivuxolimab. This TCR was recovered from an adult with an advanced solid tumor such as melanoma, head and neck, liver or kidney cancer.

DNA of the CDR3: TGTGCCAGCAGCCCCGAGGGAGGCGGTAGAGGGGAGCAGTACTTC. Translated, it gives CASSPEGGGRGEQYF. The V and J genes are TRBV6-4 and TRBJ2-7; tentatively, D is TRBD2 (6 bases). Germline V gives CDR1 MRHNA, CDR2 SNTAGT. The V end was cut by 6 bases, the J end by 7 bases, with 22 bases between. The CDR3 contains 15 residues.